The subject of this entry is one T cell receptor (beta chain). Its antigen is still unknown. Germline V CDR1 and CDR2: KGHSH, LQKENI. The CDR3 has 14 residues. V shed 6 bases and J shed 5 bases, with 14 bases lying between them. The sample originates from a study of identifying expanded T cells in peripheral blood. Overall study results and limits: About 1.2 clones differed between technical replicates, versus around 15 and 18 over time.

Assay: immunoSEQ multiplex PCR; the TCRdb copy retains only in-frame clones and omits some. The repertoire holds about 50,000 clones, with around 82% as singletons. The sequence was collected from a person aged 18-70 years in good health. The J gene is TRBJ1-5, the V gene TRBV18, with no clear D. The sequencing input was blood. CDR3 loop: CASSRSGNYQPQHF. The CDR3 bases are TGTGCCAGCTCTCGTTCCGGGAATTATCAGCCCCAGCATTTT.